Listed below are T cell receptor beta chains from one sample, sequenced in a study of identical twins. TCRdb re-analysed the 5' RACE reads in MiXCR, keeping a single row per CDR3 protein. In the table there are roughly 570,000 distinct CDR3 sequences, more than 9% of which are singletons. These sequences were also reported in another study, on yellow fever vaccine responses in identical twins.

The sample was PBMCs. The receptors originated from a woman younger than 30 in good health. The CDR3 runs from the conserved cysteine through the conserved F or W. A D gene is named only where the DNA matches it firmly. The size field is filled for only some rows; it gives once, few, many or a size class.

clone size: few; J gene: TRBJ1-1; V gene: TRBV11-2; D gene: .; CDR3 DNA: TGTGCCAGCAGCTTAGATGGTCAAACTGAAGCTTTCTTT; CDR3 protein: CASSLDGQTEAFF
clone size: few; J gene: TRBJ2-2; V gene: TRBV29-1; D gene: TRBD2; CDR3 DNA: TGCAGCGTTGATGGGGGGGGAGCAGCGAACACCGGGGAGCTGTTTTTT; CDR3 protein: CSVDGGGAANTGELFF
clone size: .; J gene: TRBJ2-7; V gene: TRBV20-1; D gene: TRBD2; CDR3 DNA: TGCAGTGCTAGAGATGATCTACTAGCGACCTACGAGCAGTACTTC; CDR3 protein: CSARDDLLATYEQYF
clone size: .; J gene: TRBJ2-3; V gene: TRBV10-1; D gene: .; CDR3 DNA: TGCGCCAGCAGTGAGTCGGTTACATGGGATACGCAGTATTTT; CDR3 protein: CASSESVTWDTQYF
clone size: .; J gene: TRBJ2-7; V gene: TRBV5-1; D gene: .; CDR3 DNA: TGCGCCAGCAGCTTGGTGCAGGGCACCTACGAGCAGTACTTC; CDR3 protein: CASSLVQGTYEQYF
clone size: many; J gene: TRBJ1-4; V gene: TRBV5-1; D gene: TRBD1; CDR3 DNA: TGCGCCAGCAGCGCCGGACAGGGAGGTGAAAAACTGTTTTTT; CDR3 protein: CASSAGQGGEKLFF
clone size: once; J gene: TRBJ2-1; V gene: TRBV4-1; D gene: TRBD2; CDR3 DNA: TGCGCCAGCAGCCCCGCGACTAGCGGCTACTACAATGAGCAGTTCTTC; CDR3 protein: CASSPATSGYYNEQFF
clone size: .; J gene: TRBJ2-2; V gene: TRBV11-3; D gene: .; CDR3 DNA: TGTGCCAGCAGCCACTCAGGGGTCAACACCGGGGAGCTGTTTTTT; CDR3 protein: CASSHSGVNTGELFF
clone size: many; J gene: TRBJ2-7; V gene: TRBV12-3/TRBV12-4; D gene: .; CDR3 DNA: TGTGCCAGCAGTTTAGGGCAGGGAAACCACTACGAGCAGTACTTC; CDR3 protein: CASSLGQGNHYEQYF
clone size: few; J gene: TRBJ1-5; V gene: TRBV19; D gene: TRBD1; CDR3 DNA: TGTGCCAGTAAGGTTGGCCCGCACCAGGGGGCGAGTAGCAATCAGCCCCAGCATTTT; CDR3 protein: CASKVGPHQGASSNQPQHF
clone size: .; J gene: TRBJ2-6; V gene: TRBV11-1; D gene: .; CDR3 DNA: TGTGCCAGCAGCCGCGCGGGCAGGGGAAGCTCTGGGGCCAACGTCCTGACTTTC; CDR3 protein: CASSRAGRGSSGANVLTF
clone size: .; J gene: TRBJ2-1; V gene: TRBV10-3; D gene: .; CDR3 DNA: TGTGCCATCAGTGAGAGGCGGGATTCGAACAATGAGCAGTTCTTC; CDR3 protein: CAISERRDSNNEQFF
clone size: .; J gene: TRBJ1-1; V gene: TRBV6-5; D gene: TRBD1; CDR3 DNA: TGTGCCAGCAGTTACTCTGGGACAGGGACCACTGAAGCTTTCTTT; CDR3 protein: CASSYSGTGTTEAFF
clone size: .; J gene: TRBJ2-1; V gene: TRBV20-1; D gene: .; CDR3 DNA: TGCAGCTATGGACAGTCTGAGCAGTTCTTC; CDR3 protein: CSYGQSEQFF
clone size: many; J gene: TRBJ1-3; V gene: TRBV14; D gene: .; CDR3 DNA: TGTGCCAGCAGCCCAACAGCCTCTGGAAACACCATATATTTT; CDR3 protein: CASSPTASGNTIYF
clone size: few; J gene: TRBJ1-1; V gene: TRBV29-1; D gene: .; CDR3 DNA: TGCAGCGCCCCGAGGACAGCCAACACTGAAGCTTTCTTT; CDR3 protein: CSAPRTANTEAFF
clone size: few; J gene: TRBJ2-7; V gene: TRBV7-2; D gene: TRBD2; CDR3 DNA: TGTGCCAGCAGCTTATTTACTAGCGGGAGGGGCTACGAGCAGTACTTC; CDR3 protein: CASSLFTSGRGYEQYF
clone size: .; J gene: TRBJ2-7; V gene: TRBV29-1; D gene: .; CDR3 DNA: TGCAGCGGGCGGGACACAATCCAGCAGTACTTC; CDR3 protein: CSGRDTIQQYF
clone size: many; J gene: TRBJ2-7; V gene: TRBV7-9; D gene: .; CDR3 DNA: TGTGCCAGCAGCTTAGCTGAAGCGCCCCACGAGCAGTACTTC; CDR3 protein: CASSLAEAPHEQYF
clone size: .; J gene: TRBJ2-7; V gene: TRBV20-1; D gene: .; CDR3 DNA: TGCAGTGCTAGAGCAGGGACCTACGAGCAGTACTTC; CDR3 protein: CSARAGTYEQYF
clone size: .; J gene: TRBJ2-7; V gene: TRBV20-1; D gene: TRBD2; CDR3 DNA: TGCAGTGCTAGAGACTCGGGGGGCTACGAGCAGTACTTC; CDR3 protein: CSARDSGGYEQYF
clone size: many; J gene: TRBJ2-4; V gene: TRBV3-1; D gene: .; CDR3 DNA: TGTGCCAGCAGCCAACCCCCCAAAAACATTCAGTACTTC; CDR3 protein: CASSQPPKNIQYF